The entry that follows covers one T cell receptor (beta chain) sequence. There is no known antigen for this receptor. A much larger clone lies a single base off, so this may be a read error. It is likely a read error, because the conserved phenylalanine at the end of the CDR3 is missing. Library preparation used multiplex PCR. The sequencer was an Illumina HiSeq 4000. TCR beta libraries were built with iRepertoire HTBI primers and Arm-PCR amplification of CDR3 regions. PCR products were gel purified before sequencing. The original pipeline was this. Gene usage analysis of CDR3 amino acid clonotypes used the 62 TRBV and 14 to 15 TRBJ segments found across samples. COPE and FqMerger were used to merge the filtered high-quality paired reads into contigs. BLAST was used to align contigs to IMGT TRBV, TRBD and TRBJ reference genes, with CDR3 defined following IMGT. Any clonotype with a frequency above 0.1% was counted as a highly expanded clone. Shannon entropy was used to measure repertoire diversity, and the Gini coefficient was used to measure V-J evenness. Clonotypes shared by more than one individual were considered public. TCRdb redid the processing of the public reads, applying fastp at Q25 and MiXCR, and retained in-frame beta chains. Entries are consolidated by CDR3 protein sequence, retaining the most common genes and DNA. For this entry, the V and J calls and clone size follow TCRdb and not the study's own pipeline. For this sample the table gives some 410,000 distinct CDR3 sequences, of which about 16% were detected only once. About 10% of the sample goes to the ten largest clones.

Germline trimming amounts to 5 bases on V and 3 bases on J, with 9 as the count of junction bases outside the gene matches. The CDR3 numbers 16 amino acids, ends counted. Of the read, only the CDR3 DNA is kept; its 48 bases are in frame from base 1. The germline V gene specifies SGHTA as CDR1 and FQGNSA as CDR2. These data originate in a study of regulatory T cells in long-lasting Graves disease (dated by TCRdb to 2020 to 2023). Regarding the study in general: Antithyroid drugs had been taken for less than 3 months by newly diagnosed Graves' disease patients. The study took place in China and was registered as a clinical trial. A total of 35 or so samples were covered by TCR sequencing, comprising 13 persistent and approximately 20 newly diagnosed Graves' disease patients. Peripheral blood TCR sequencing and RNA sequencing compared persistent Graves' disease patients with newly diagnosed Graves' disease patients. Overall study results and their limits: Lower TCR Shannon entropy and fewer highly expanded clones were observed in persistent Graves' disease patients than in newly diagnosed patients, which suggested clonal expansion. The authors noted that the small sample size was a limitation that may lower accuracy. A larger number of public clonotypes was shared among persistent patients (over 2,500) than among newly diagnosed patients (around 970). The study examined only peripheral blood because the primary lesion, thyroid tissue, could not be accessed. Sequencing and analysis were restricted to the TCR beta chain. Preferential use of TRBV28, TRBJ1-2 and TRBJ2-5 was observed in persistent disease, whereas TRBV20-1 and TRBJ2-1 were favored in newly diagnosed disease.

The intended sense of this specimen's time point label: newly diagnosed GD, antithyroid drugs for less than 3 months. RNA was extracted from PBMCs in TRIzol for both TCR sequencing and RNA sequencing. Graves' disease was diagnosed according to American Thyroid Association guidelines. The patients came from an endocrinology department in Xi'an, China. Each patient gave about 9.1 milliliters of peripheral blood, collected in an EDTA anticoagulant tube. Ficoll Paque Plus density gradient separation was used to isolate PBMCs, and no further T cell sorting was done. RNA quality was checked with an Agilent 2100 Bioanalyzer and agarose gel, and concentration with a NanoDrop 2000. This sample was shared with a second study, whose subject was T cells in Graves' hyperthyroidism and ophthalmopathy. Per that second paper: Stable Graves' hyperthyroidism was defined as no progression to ophthalmopathy during 18 months of follow-up. Hyperthyroidism patients were aged 18 to 65 years and newly diagnosed, with disease duration of less than 2 months. Patients with uncontrolled infections, other autoimmune diseases, pregnancy or lactation were excluded. Diagnoses were based on clinical symptoms, serum thyroxine and TRAb, thyroid ultrasound and orbital computed tomography. For the first round of RT-PCR on the TCR CDR3, the HTBI primer set was used together with the Qiagen OneStep RT-PCR kit. Blood samples also contained most of the expanded thyroid clonotypes (frequency above 0.001), which suggests that blood repertoires may reflect thyroid immune responses. In cross-validation, a model built on a 13 V-J signature told ophthalmopathy apart from stable hyperthyroidism with approximately 90% sensitivity and 81% to 82% specificity, and in testing the same model reached 80%/75%. In validation, the model predicted progression to ophthalmopathy with around 71% sensitivity and 72% to 75% specificity, a median of 6.5 months before onset. To identify distinguishing TCR V-J signatures, a discovery cohort of 90 to 100 patients was used, comprising 40 to 45 with Graves' ophthalmopathy and around 60 with stable Graves' hyperthyroidism. Whether ophthalmopathy could be predicted prospectively was tested in an independent validation cohort made up of fewer than 20 hyperthyroidism patients plus 17 patients who later progressed to ophthalmopathy. The roughly 100 discovery patients were randomly divided into training and test sets at a 7:3 ratio. In addition, the study compared T-cell repertoires in thyroid tissue and in blood from roughly six Graves' hyperthyroidism patients. Following sampling, methimazole starting at 30 mg daily was given to hyperthyroidism patients, and high-dose intravenous methylprednisolone was given to ophthalmopathy patients. A second multiplex PCR round built the libraries, followed by size selection and purification. Libraries were sequenced paired-end with 100 bp reads on an Illumina HiSeq2000. SOAPnuke was used to process the raw data, with reads discarded if the reads contained adapters or uncalled bases, had a mean Phred below 15, or lacked an exact constant-primer or identifier match. High-quality paired reads were merged using COPE v1.2.5, and each unique nucleotide sequence was defined as a clonotype. Clonotypes were aligned to IMGT TRBV, TRBD and TRBJ reference segments using MiTCR v1.1. Analysis was restricted to V-J combinations with a frequency above 0.0001, which covered approximately 99% of repertoires. The TCS score was defined as F50 (clonal expansion) divided by E x V (chaos), with BLOSUM62-based TCRdist calculated between CDR3 peptides within each V-J. Welch's t-statistics and random forest reduced roughly 530 V-J features to around 14, which were used in a naive Bayes classifier (R e1071). No statistical method was used to set the sample size in advance, and investigators knew the group allocation. According to the paper, TCR Vbeta CDR3 sequencing was carried out on some 140 peripheral blood samples, which came from some 41 ophthalmopathy, around 74 hyperthyroidism and roughly 17 progressor patients.

The sequenced sample was peripheral blood mononuclear cells (PBMCs), obtained at new diagnosis, from a patient treated with antithyroid drugs. The sequence derives from a woman aged 30 to 39 with Graves disease. Donor details come from another sample of the same person, matched by shared clones. The rearranged segments are TRBV7-2 and TRBJ1-5, and 8 junctional nucleotides match TRBD1. The nucleotide sequence is TGTGCCAGCAGCCCACAGACAGGGGTTACCAATCAGCCCCAGCATCTT. Its translation is CASSPQTGVTNQPQHL.